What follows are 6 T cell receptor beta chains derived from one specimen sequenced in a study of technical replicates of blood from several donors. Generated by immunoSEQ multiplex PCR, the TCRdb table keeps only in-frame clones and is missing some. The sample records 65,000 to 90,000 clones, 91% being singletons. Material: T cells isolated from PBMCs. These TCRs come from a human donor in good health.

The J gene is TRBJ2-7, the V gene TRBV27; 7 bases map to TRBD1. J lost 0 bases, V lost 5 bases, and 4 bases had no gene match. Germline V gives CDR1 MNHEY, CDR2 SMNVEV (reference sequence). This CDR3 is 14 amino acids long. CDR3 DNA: TGTGCCAGCAGTCAGGGACAGCACTCCTACGAGCAGTACTTC. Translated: CASSQGQHSYEQYF.

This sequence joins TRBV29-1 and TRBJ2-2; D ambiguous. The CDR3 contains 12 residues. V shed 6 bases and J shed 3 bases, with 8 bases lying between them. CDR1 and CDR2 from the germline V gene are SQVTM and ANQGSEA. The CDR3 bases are TGCAGCGTGATCGGTTACACCGGGGAGCTGTTTTTT. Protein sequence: CSVIGYTGELFF.

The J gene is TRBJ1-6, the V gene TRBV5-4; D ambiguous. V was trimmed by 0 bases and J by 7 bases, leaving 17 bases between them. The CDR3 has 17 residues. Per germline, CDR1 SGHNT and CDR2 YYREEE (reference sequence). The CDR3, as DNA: TGTGCCAGCAGCTTGGGTTCCACACCGGGTGCCAATTCACCCCTCCACTTT. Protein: CASSLGSTPGANSPLHF. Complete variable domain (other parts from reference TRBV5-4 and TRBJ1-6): ETGVTQSPTHLIKTRGQQVTLRCSSQSGHNTVSWYQQALGQGPQFIFQYYREEENGRGNFPPRFSGLQFPNYSSELNVNALELDDSALYLCASSLGSTPGANSPLHFGNGTRLTVT.

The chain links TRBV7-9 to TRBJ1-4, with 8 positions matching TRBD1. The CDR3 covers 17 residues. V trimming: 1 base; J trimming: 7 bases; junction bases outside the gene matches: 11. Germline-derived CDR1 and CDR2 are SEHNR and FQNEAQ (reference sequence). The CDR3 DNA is TGTGCCAGCAGCTTAGACCTGAACAGGGGGTCGGGTGAAAAACTGTTTTTT. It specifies CASSLDLNRGSGEKLFF.

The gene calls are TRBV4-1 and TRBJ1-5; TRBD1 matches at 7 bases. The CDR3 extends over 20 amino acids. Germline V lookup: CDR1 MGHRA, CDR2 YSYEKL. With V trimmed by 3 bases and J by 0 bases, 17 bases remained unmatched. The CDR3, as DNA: TGCGCCAGCAGCCATAAAGGTTTACAGGGGCTCACCTATAGCAATCAGCCCCAGCATTTT. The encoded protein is CASSHKGLQGLTYSNQPQHF.

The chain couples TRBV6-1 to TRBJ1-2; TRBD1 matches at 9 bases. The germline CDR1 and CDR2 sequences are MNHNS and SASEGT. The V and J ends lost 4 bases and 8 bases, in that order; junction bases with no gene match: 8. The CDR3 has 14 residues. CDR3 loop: CASSVNRQGGGYTF. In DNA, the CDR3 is TGTGCCAGCAGTGTTAATCGACAGGGGGGAGGCTACACCTTC.